This T cell receptor beta chain originates from a study of blood T cell repertoires in COVID-19 (dated by TCRdb to between 2020 and 2021). In terms of the full investigation: Collaborator samples came from the United States, Italy and Spain and covered acute and convalescent phases of COVID-19. The prospective study material was composed of cDNA or gDNA derived from T cells, B-cell-depleted T cells, or PBMCs. The dataset comprised deeply sampled blood TCRbeta repertoires from subjects exposed to, actively infected with, or recovered from COVID-19. The repertoires were released in a freely available public database intended as a resource for research on the immune response to SARS-CoV-2. Samples came from the ongoing ImmuneRACE study (first 160 participants) plus 1,254 subjects from 6 global collaborators. The sample metadata nearly always contained a de-identified subject ID, COVID-19 status, age in years and sex. Where available, HLA class I and class II types were obtained from metadata supplied by the sample provider rather than from assay-based typing. Study-wide findings and limitations: The amount of clinical and demographic metadata varied by source and participant and was provided uncurated.

A note on this clone: What this receptor recognizes is not known. No much larger clonotype is one base removed from it; base qualities were not supplied.

The immunoSEQ Assay, a bias-controlled multiplex PCR, was used to amplify TCRbeta CDR3 regions from genomic DNA. The source study handled its data this way. Within the assay, amplification of reference gene primers was used to estimate how many nucleated cells each sample contained. To quantify the absolute abundance of each unique TCRbeta CDR3 rearrangement, sequence reads were collapsed and filtered. Productive Simpson clonality was computed per sample as the square root of Simpson's diversity index over productive rearrangements. In its TCRdb copy, this immuneACCESS table keeps in-frame sequences only and misses some clones. Where compared with another copy, unresolved V genes explain less than half of these, and the others have no known cause. V, J and clone size are those of that table, while D and trimming were read from the DNA. The sample yields roughly 130,000 clones; roughly 80% were counted once. Jointly, the top ten make up 5.5% of the sample.

The CDR3 runs 15 amino acids, cysteine and phenylalanine included. Just CDR3 DNA is preserved here, 45 bases in frame from base 1. V was cut back by 2 bases and J by 1 base, leaving a gap of 11 bases between them. Reading the germline V gene gives CDR1 SGHTA and CDR2 FQGNSA. Participants in the prospective study were enrolled through a virtual design, were aged roughly 18 to 100 years, and lived in approximately 25 United States geographic areas. In the prospective study, cohorts were assigned on the basis of participant-reported clinical history obtained from a screening survey and a study questionnaire. Mobile phlebotomists in the prospective study collected whole blood, serum and a nasopharyngeal or oropharyngeal swab from every participant. Prospective study participants could optionally give additional blood draws and questionnaires over an approximately 2-month period. Before DNA extraction, prospective study blood samples were shipped either frozen or at room temperature.

This sequence uses TRBV7-2 and TRBJ1-1, with the D segment identity uncertain. The clonotype originates from a man aged 35-49 years with acute COVID-19. Sequencing was done on a sample of PBMCs or T cells enriched from blood (not recorded which). CDR3 reads: CASSLIPAGNTEAFF. The DNA reads as follows: TGTGCCAGCAGCTTAATCCCCGCAGGGAACACTGAAGCTTTCTTT.